This entry concerns a single TCR beta chain. The data were obtained in a study of long-term antiretroviral therapy in people with HIV. The CDR3 runs 13 residues. The ends were cut back, 1 base at V and 5 bases at J, with 6 bases in the middle. Germline CDR1 and CDR2: MGHRA and YSYEKL. It was version v3.0 of the immunoSEQ assay that was run at survey level. Sequencing aimed at roughly 40,000-55,000 T-cell genomes per sample. Using immunoSEQ multiplex PCR, the repertoire was profiled, and TCRdb retains in-frame clones only, with some absent. The table has 25,000 to 35,000 clones, around nine tenths seen once.

V is TRBV4-1 and J is TRBJ2-1; D is uncertain. This clonotype originated in a woman aged 40 to 50 with HIV. The material was unsorted PBMCs, obtained 5 to 5.5 years after starting antiretroviral therapy. CDR3 sequence reads: CASSQVGDNEQFF. The CDR3 DNA reads as TGCGCCAGCAGCCAAGTCGGTGACAATGAGCAGTTCTTC.